The rows below give T cell receptor beta chains drawn from one sample of a study of OX40 agonist ivuxolimab in advanced cancers. Only in-frame clones appear in the TCRdb table, and some are missing; sequencing was by immunoSEQ multiplex PCR. In the table there are roughly 59,000 clones, around 81% of which are singletons. Source: CD4+ or CD8+ T cells sorted from blood, taken in a trial of the OX40 agonist ivuxolimab. The receptors shown here come from an adult with an advanced solid tumor such as melanoma, head and neck, liver or kidney cancer. The CDR3 runs from the conserved cysteine through the conserved F or W. D genes are given only for firm matches. Where a row states a size, it is once, few, many or the class of an expanded clone; other rows omit it.

d_call clone_size j_call v_call cdr3_aa cdr3_nt
NA NA TRBJ1-5 TRBV10-3 CAISGGEVQPQHF TGTGCCATCAGTGGGGGGGAGGTTCAGCCCCAGCATTTT
NA NA TRBJ2-7 TRBV6-1 CASSDSRGALSPYEQYF TGTGCCAGCAGTGATTCCCGGGGGGCCCTTTCCCCCTACGAGCAGTACTTC
NA large TRBJ1-1 TRBV20-1 CSARGGTEAFF TGCAGTGCTAGGGGTGGGACTGAAGCTTTCTTT
TRBD1 NA TRBJ2-5 TRBV29-1 CSVVSLVGQGQETQYF TGCAGCGTTGTTTCTCTCGTGGGACAGGGCCAAGAGACCCAGTACTTC
NA NA TRBJ1-1 TRBV6-1 CASSSRGDTEAFF TGTGCCAGCAGCTCTAGGGGTGACACTGAAGCTTTCTTT
TRBD1 few TRBJ1-1 TRBV4-1 CASSHGTVNTEAFF TGCGCCAGCAGCCACGGGACAGTTAACACTGAAGCTTTCTTT
NA NA TRBJ1-3 TRBV2 CAKQSGVSGNTIYF TGTGCCAAGCAAAGCGGGGTCTCTGGAAACACCATATATTTT
TRBD2 NA TRBJ2-5 TRBV5-4 CASSGIAGGDETQYF TGTGCCAGCAGCGGGATAGCGGGGGGTGATGAGACCCAGTACTTC
TRBD1 NA TRBJ2-7 TRBV6-1 CAIPSRDSYEQYF TGTGCCATTCCAAGCCGGGACAGCTACGAGCAGTACTTC
NA few TRBJ1-2 TRBV28 CASSFPYPYGYTF TGTGCCAGCAGTTTTCCATACCCCTATGGCTACACCTTC
NA NA TRBJ1-4 TRBV5-1 CASSGGLQPNEKLFF TGCGCCAGCAGCGGGGGGCTGCAACCTAATGAAAAACTGTTTTTT
TRBD1 many TRBJ2-6 TRBV5-1 CASSLGGTASGANVLTF TGCGCCAGCAGCTTGGGGGGGACAGCCTCTGGGGCCAACGTCCTGACTTTC
NA NA TRBJ1-1 TRBV7-8 CACRRGGNTEAFF TGTGCCTGCCGCCGAGGGGGGAACACTGAAGCTTTCTTT
NA once TRBJ2-5 TRBV6-5 CASRPTHRVQETQYF TGTGCCAGCAGACCTACTCACAGGGTCCAAGAGACCCAGTACTTC
NA NA TRBJ1-1 TRBV25-1 CASSDSREAFF TGTGCCAGCAGTGATAGCAGAGAAGCTTTCTTT
NA NA TRBJ2-7 TRBV7-9 CASSWTPYEQYF TGTGCCAGCAGCTGGACACCCTACGAGCAGTACTTC
NA NA TRBJ1-1 TRBV7-8 CASSLILLRAGTNTEAFF TGTGCCAGCAGCTTAATTCTCCTCCGGGCAGGGACAAACACTGAAGCTTTCTTT
TRBD2 NA TRBJ2-1 TRBV30 CARSGLAGVNEQFF TGTGCCCGTTCCGGACTAGCGGGGGTCAATGAGCAGTTCTTC
NA NA TRBJ2-3 TRBV25-1 CASSLLRAGTDTQYF TGTGCCAGCAGTCTCCTCAGGGCCGGCACAGATACGCAGTATTTT
NA many TRBJ1-3 TRBV7-8 CASSLPGTGNTIYF TGTGCCAGCAGCTTACCAGGGACTGGAAACACCATATATTTT
NA NA TRBJ2-7 TRBV5-8 CASSFLENGNEQYF TGTGCCAGCAGTTTTCTGGAGAATGGCAACGAGCAGTACTTC
NA few TRBJ2-7 TRBV7-2 CASSPTRAAPREQYF TGTGCCAGCAGCCCAACTAGGGCCGCTCCCCGGGAGCAGTACTTC
NA NA TRBJ2-6 TRBV7-2 CASSLNPPGGHGGANVLTF TGTGCCAGCAGCTTGAACCCTCCCGGCGGGCATGGTGGGGCCAACGTCCTGACTTTC
NA few TRBJ1-1 TRBV4-1 CASSRGQGMNTEAFF TGCGCCAGCAGCCGTGGGCAAGGGATGAACACTGAAGCTTTCTTT
NA NA TRBJ2-2 TRBV5-1 CASSLGMGNTGELFF TGCGCCAGCAGCTTGGGGATGGGAAACACCGGGGAGCTGTTTTTT
NA NA TRBJ2-7 TRBV5-6 CASSSDQMETEQYF TGTGCCAGCAGCTCCGACCAGATGGAGACGGAGCAGTACTTC
NA NA TRBJ1-5 TRBV2 CASSGMGNSNQPQHF TGTGCCAGCAGCGGGATGGGAAATAGCAATCAGCCCCAGCATTTT
NA NA TRBJ1-2 TRBV29-1 CSSSPGGASGYTF TGCAGCTCATCCCCCGGGGGAGCCTCTGGCTACACCTTC
NA NA TRBJ2-5 TRBV7-2 CASSPTAVSQYF TGTGCCAGCAGCCCAACCGCCGTTAGCCAGTACTTC